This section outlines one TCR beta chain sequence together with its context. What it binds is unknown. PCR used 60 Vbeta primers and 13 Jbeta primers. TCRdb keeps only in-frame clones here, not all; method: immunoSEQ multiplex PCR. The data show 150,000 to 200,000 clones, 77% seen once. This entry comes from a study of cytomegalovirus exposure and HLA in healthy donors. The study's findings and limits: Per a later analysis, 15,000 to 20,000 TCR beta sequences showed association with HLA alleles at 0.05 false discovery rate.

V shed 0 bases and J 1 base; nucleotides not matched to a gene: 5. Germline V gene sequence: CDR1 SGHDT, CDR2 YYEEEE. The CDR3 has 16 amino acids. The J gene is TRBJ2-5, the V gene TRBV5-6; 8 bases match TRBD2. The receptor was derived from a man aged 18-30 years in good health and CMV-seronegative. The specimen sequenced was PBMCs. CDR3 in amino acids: CASSLVRGGLQETQYF. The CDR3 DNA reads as TGTGCCAGCAGCTTGGTCCGGGGGGGTCTCCAAGAGACCCAGTACTTC.